The present entry profiles one T cell receptor (beta chain) with its context. Antigen: not known. This record belongs to a study of T cell responses to AZD1222 COVID-19 vaccine. Study-level findings and limits: Most donors were white British and more were female, and clonal diversity was possibly underestimated. Baseline serology detected seropositivity in only a handful of AZD1222 recipients. Reports say nearly half of spike-specific TCRs go after unmutated variant regions.

The germline CDR1 and CDR2 sequences are SGHVS and FNYEAQ. The CDR3 is 14 amino acids. The germline V and J ends were trimmed by 5 bases and 1 base, with 12 bases remaining between them. Data came from immunoSEQ multiplex PCR; TCRdb stores just in-frame clones and leaves some out. The top ten clones hold 5.5% of a sample with 150,000 to 160,000 clones, roughly 90% of them seen once. The genes are TRBV7-6 and TRBJ2-7; D unresolved. This clonotype was obtained from an adult in good health. Specimen: peripheral blood, collected on day 0 of MenACWY control vaccination. The CDR3 bases are TGTGCCAGCAGCCCAGTGAGACCGTCCTACGAGCAGTACTTC. It is translated as CASSPVRPSYEQYF.